This TCR beta chain was found in a study of blood T cell repertoires in COVID-19. In the study overall: T cells, B-cell-depleted T cells, or PBMCs supplied cDNA or gDNA.

The CDR3 is 13 residues long. V lost 0 bases to trimming and J lost 1 base, with 3 bases between them. The V gene's germline CDR1 is SGHRS and CDR2 YFSETQ. Some clones are missing from TCRdb's copy, which holds only in-frame ones; the method was immunoSEQ multiplex PCR. The sample carries around 50,000 clones, 83% recorded once. The sequencing input was peripheral blood. The chain is built from TRBV5-1 and TRBJ2-3, with no clear D. The TCR comes from a human donor in a cohort sampled during active COVID-19. In DNA, the CDR3 is TGCGCCAGCAGCTTGGGGCGCACAGATACGCAGTATTTT. Protein product: CASSLGRTDTQYF.